The 5 T cell receptor beta chains reported below all come from one sample, sequenced in a study of blood T cells in healthy people across ages. Next came a second PCR, run for about 6 to 12 cycles, which used a sample-barcoded 5' primer along with a J-beta primer mix. TCRdb recomputed calls from the 5' RACE reads with MiXCR, one row per CDR3 protein. Among 1.5 million to 1.9 million distinct CDR3 sequences listed, approximately 43% were seen once. The sequencing input was blood. The receptors stem from a woman aged 18-29 years in good health.

The V call is TRBV7-2, the J call TRBJ2-2; D is possibly TRBD1 or TRBD2 (5 bases each). The CDR3 spans 17 residues. Germline CDR1 reads SGHTA; CDR2 reads FQGNSA. The ends were cut back, 5 bases at V and 5 bases at J, with 21 bases in the middle. The CDR3 loop is CASSPRGINRPTGELFF. CDR3 DNA: TGTGCCAGCAGCCCAAGAGGGATTAACAGGCCTACCGGGGAGCTGTTTTTT.

This chain joins TRBV7-2 and TRBJ1-3; 7 bases are shared with TRBD1. The length of the CDR3 is 18 residues. V trimming: 6 bases; J trimming: 2 bases; junction bases outside the gene matches: 16. Germline CDR1 SGHTA, CDR2 FQGNSA. CDR3 DNA: TGTGCCAGCAGTCATAACCCCCACAGGGGAGGACCTGGAAACACCATATATTTT. Its protein is CASSHNPHRGGPGNTIYF. Combining the CDR3 with reference TRBV7-2 and TRBJ1-3 gives the whole variable domain GAGVSQSPSNKVTEKGKDVELRCDPISGHTALYWYRQSLGQGLEFLIYFQGNSAPDKSGLPSDRFSAERTGGSVSTLTIQRTQQEDSAVYLCASSHNPHRGGPGNTIYFGEGSWLTVV.

The chain employs TRBV4-1 and TRBJ1-2; no clear D. The CDR3 covers 13 residues. Germline loops: CDR1 MGHRA, CDR2 YSYEKL. Trimming took 7 bases from V and 7 from J, leaving 16 bases between them. The CDR3 reads CASTSFMTGGYTF. CDR3 coding DNA: TGCGCCAGCACGTCCTTCATGACGGGTGGCTACACCTTC.

The table lists this clonotype with a few counts. The V and J genes are TRBV7-2 and TRBJ2-3; TRBD2 aligns across 7 bases. In germline, CDR1 is SGHTA, CDR2 FQGNSA. The CDR3 runs 18 residues. V lost 1 base and J lost 1; bases outside the gene matches: 11. The CDR3 bases are TGTGCCAGCAGCTTAGGAGAAACTCGGCTAGCGGGCACAGATACGCAGTATTTT. It codes for CASSLGETRLAGTDTQYF.

The rearrangement joins TRBV27 to TRBJ2-5, with D hard to call. In germline, CDR1 is MNHEY, CDR2 SMNVEV (reference sequence). Trimming shortened V by 6 bases and J by 4 bases, and 12 bases separated the two germline ends. The CDR3 loop spans 13 amino acids. The CDR3 here is CASRGPLGETQYF. CDR3 bases: TGTGCCAGCAGGGGCCCTTTGGGAGAGACCCAGTACTTC.